Listed below are T cell receptor beta chains from one sample, sequenced in a study of blood T cell repertoires in COVID-19. Sequencing used immunoSEQ multiplex PCR; TCRdb keeps in-frame clones, though not all of them. Among 95,000 to 150,000 clones listed, around three quarters were seen once. Input material: peripheral blood. Source of these receptors: a man between 60 and 75 years old with active or convalescent COVID-19. CDR3s include the opening cysteine and the closing phenylalanine or tryptophan. The order of the fields is V gene, clone size, D gene, J gene, CDR3 protein, CDR3 DNA. D genes are given only for firm matches. The size of a clone is reported for some rows only, either as once, few or many, or as a class for expanded clones.

TRBV10-2	-	-	TRBJ2-7	CASRDRGHEQYF	TGCGCCAGCAGGGACAGAGGCCACGAGCAGTACTTC
TRBV4-1	-	-	TRBJ1-1	CASSPRGRNTEAFF	TGCGCCAGCAGCCCGCGGGGGCGGAACACTGAAGCTTTCTTT
TRBV11-2	few	-	TRBJ2-7	CASSSRGISYEQYF	TGTGCCAGCAGCTCAAGGGGGATCTCCTACGAGCAGTACTTC
TRBV28	-	TRBD2	TRBJ2-1	CASSPPGLAANEQFF	TGTGCCAGCAGCCCTCCGGGACTAGCGGCAAATGAGCAGTTCTTC
TRBV3-1/TRBV3-2	-	-	TRBJ2-5	CASSQDMGQQETQYF	TGTGCCAGCAGCCAAGATATGGGCCAACAAGAGACCCAGTACTTC
TRBV6-6	-	TRBD1	TRBJ1-2	CASSRQGMYGYTF	TGTGCCAGCAGCCGACAGGGAATGTATGGCTACACCTTC
TRBV6-5	-	-	TRBJ2-7	CASFEAGSYEQYF	TGTGCCAGCTTCGAGGCCGGTTCCTACGAGCAGTACTTC
TRBV4-3	few	-	TRBJ2-7	CASSQVESGEQYF	TGCGCCAGCAGCCAGGTAGAGTCGGGCGAGCAGTACTTC
TRBV7-9	-	TRBD2	TRBJ2-1	CASSQTGGVHEQFF	TGTGCCAGCAGCCAAACGGGAGGGGTCCATGAGCAGTTCTTC
TRBV19	-	TRBD1	TRBJ2-7	CASSRTAQGAYSYEQYF	TGTGCCAGTAGTAGGACAGCTCAGGGGGCCTACTCCTACGAGCAGTACTTC
TRBV5-8	-	-	TRBJ2-5	CASSFPAGQETQYF	TGTGCCAGCAGCTTTCCGGCGGGACAAGAGACCCAGTACTTC
TRBV10-3	-	-	TRBJ2-5	CAISDDDRGETQYF	TGTGCCATCAGTGACGACGACCGGGGGGAGACCCAGTACTTC
TRBV28	-	-	TRBJ1-3	CASRRTPGNTIYF	TGTGCCAGCAGGAGGACTCCCGGAAACACCATATATTTT
TRBV19	-	TRBD1	TRBJ1-1	CASSTNRGHTEAFF	TGTGCCAGTAGTACTAACAGGGGGCACACTGAAGCTTTCTTT
TRBV7-9	-	TRBD1	TRBJ1-2	CASSRSSGTGVTYGYTF	TGTGCCAGCAGCCGAAGCTCCGGGACAGGAGTTACCTATGGCTACACCTTC
TRBV18	-	-	TRBJ2-5	CASSPGTQLGTQYF	TGTGCCAGCTCACCGGGGACTCAGTTGGGGACCCAGTACTTC
TRBV7-6	once	TRBD2	TRBJ2-1	CASSSQLAASSYNEQFF	TGTGCCAGCAGCAGCCAACTAGCGGCTAGCTCCTACAATGAGCAGTTCTTC
TRBV6-5	-	-	TRBJ1-1	CASSLGAGNTEAFF	TGTGCCAGCAGTCTGGGGGCTGGGAACACTGAAGCTTTCTTT
TRBV3-1/TRBV3-2	few	-	TRBJ1-2	CASSHSTGVHYGYTF	TGTGCCAGCAGCCACAGTACGGGAGTCCACTATGGCTACACCTTC
TRBV28	-	-	TRBJ2-3	CASSLSQGVDTQYF	TGTGCCAGCAGTTTATCACAGGGTGTAGATACGCAGTATTTT
TRBV30	-	-	TRBJ1-2	CAWTFDAAVRGYTF	TGTGCCTGGACGTTTGATGCCGCGGTGCGAGGCTACACCTTC
TRBV6-5	-	TRBD1	TRBJ1-3	CASRPGGSGNTIYF	TGTGCCAGCAGACCAGGGGGTTCTGGAAACACCATATATTTT
TRBV10-3	-	-	TRBJ2-1	CAISEGQLTQFF	TGTGCCATCAGTGAGGGCCAGTTAACACAGTTCTTC
TRBV28	-	-	TRBJ2-7	CASSPPGWRDSEQYF	TGTGCCAGCAGCCCCCCCGGTTGGCGGGACTCCGAGCAGTACTTC
TRBV27	-	TRBD2	TRBJ2-1	CASSLSPGLGGDNEQFF	TGTGCCAGCAGTTTATCGCCCGGGTTGGGGGGGGACAATGAGCAGTTCTTC
TRBV6-5	-	TRBD2	TRBJ2-7	CASRGGGYEQYF	TGTGCCAGCAGGGGCGGGGGGTACGAGCAGTACTTC
TRBV5-1	-	TRBD2	TRBJ2-3	CASSLSGTITDTQYF	TGCGCCAGCAGCTTGAGCGGGACTATAACAGATACGCAGTATTTT
TRBV27	few	-	TRBJ1-4	CASSLQGGEKLFF	TGTGCCAGCAGTTTACAGGGTGGGGAAAAACTGTTTTTT
TRBV5-1	-	-	TRBJ2-7	CASSLGVLTYEQYF	TGCGCCAGCAGCTTGGGTGTGCTAACCTACGAGCAGTACTTC
TRBV24-1	-	TRBD2	TRBJ2-1	CATSASGRRNEQFF	TGTGCCACCAGTGCTAGCGGGAGACGTAATGAGCAGTTCTTC
TRBV5-1	-	-	TRBJ2-3	CASSLDGQTDTQYF	TGCGCCAGCAGCTTGGATGGGCAAACAGATACGCAGTATTTT
TRBV28	-	TRBD1	TRBJ1-5	CASSSDRGARNQPQHF	TGTGCCAGCAGTTCGGACAGGGGCGCGCGCAATCAGCCCCAGCATTTT
TRBV9	-	TRBD1	TRBJ2-1	CASAPGQGLQEGEQFF	TGTGCCAGCGCCCCCGGACAGGGGCTACAAGAAGGTGAGCAGTTCTTC
TRBV3-1/TRBV3-2	few	-	TRBJ2-3	CASSQAAADTQYF	TGTGCCAGCAGCCAAGCGGCGGCAGATACGCAGTATTTT
TRBV4-2	-	TRBD2	TRBJ2-5	CASSQGGIAGAYQETQYF	TGTGCCAGCAGCCAAGGGGGGATAGCGGGGGCGTACCAAGAGACCCAGTACTTC
TRBV9	-	-	TRBJ1-6	CASSASGSPLHF	TGTGCCAGCAGCGCCTCGGGATCACCCCTCCACTTT
TRBV14	once	TRBD2	TRBJ2-3	CASSQDRGPSGSSDTQYF	TGTGCCAGCAGCCAAGATAGGGGGCCTAGCGGGAGTTCAGATACGCAGTATTTT